This T cell receptor beta chain was sequenced during a study of T cell responses to AZD1222 COVID-19 vaccine. General study results and limits: The sample set comprised mostly white British donors with more females, and clonal diversity was possibly underestimated. Only after the peak T cell response were repertoires sampled. Just a handful of AZD1222 recipients tested seropositive at baseline. Vaccine-associated CD4 TCRs ranged over spike, dominating at 160-218 and 743-854.

Trimming at V came to 5 bases and at J to 4 bases, leaving 17 bases not matched to a gene. The CDR3 is made up of 19 amino acids. Germline loops: CDR1 SGHVS, CDR2 FQNEAQ. With respect to this clone: The target antigen is unknown.

Assay used: immunoSEQ multiplex PCR; TCRdb lists only in-frame clones, some missing. The sample holds more than 70,000 clones, less than 95% seen once. Sequenced material: peripheral blood, taken 28 days after the second AZD1222 dose. The sequence came from an adult who received the AZD1222 COVID-19 vaccine. The chain joins TRBV7-8 to TRBJ2-1; TRBD2 agrees at 10 bases. The CDR3 sequence: CASSRDRRLAGFSYNEQFF. As DNA, the CDR3 is TGTGCCAGCAGCCGAGACAGGCGACTAGCGGGCTTTAGTTACAATGAGCAGTTCTTC.